The 17 T cell receptor beta chains given below trace back to one sample, sequenced in a study of blood T cell repertoires in COVID-19. Only in-frame clones appear in the TCRdb table, and some are missing; sequencing was by immunoSEQ multiplex PCR. The repertoire holds tens of thousands of clones, with around 87% as singletons. The material sequenced was peripheral blood. Receptors originate from a human donor in a cohort sampled during active COVID-19. The donor label of this sample is uncertain.

The CDR3, as DNA: TGTGCCAGTAGGGGGCTTGGGCCCCAGCATTTT. Its translation is CASRGLGPQHF. The J gene is TRBJ1-5, the V gene TRBV19, with D maybe TRBD1 (5 bases). With 6 bases removed from V and 9 bases from J, the gap between germline ends came to 9 bases. The CDR3 is 11 residues long. Germline V lookup: CDR1 LNHDA, CDR2 SQIVND (reference sequence).

About this clone: Germline is not matched at one junction end, which may reflect a read error. The chain recombines TRBV5-1 with TRBJ2-3; no firm D call. The CDR3 is 13 residues long. Germline lookup yields CDR1 SGHRS and CDR2 YFSETQ. CDR3 nucleotide sequence: TGCGCCAGCAGTTTGGACCCCCGGGATACGCAGTATTTT. Its translation is CASSLDPRDTQYF.

This chain joins TRBV2 and TRBJ2-7; D gene uncertain. Per the germline V gene, CDR1 is SNHLY and CDR2 is FYNNEI. V was cut by 10 bases and J by 1 base, with 11 bases left in between. CDR3 size: 12 residues. This chain's CDR3 is CANMAGSYEQYF. In DNA, the CDR3 is TGTGCCAACATGGCAGGTTCCTACGAGCAGTACTTC.

The chain is built from TRBV5-6 and TRBJ2-7; 10 positions agree with TRBD1. Germline V gene data show CDR1 as SGHDT and CDR2 as YYEEEE. This CDR3 contains 14 residues. J gave up 5 bases and V 4 bases, and 6 bases lay outside the gene matches. CDR3 sequence: CASSEDRGRNEQYF. CDR3 nucleotide sequence: TGTGCCAGCAGCGAGGACAGGGGGAGGAACGAGCAGTACTTC.

This clone was observed a single time. In DNA form, the CDR3 reads TGTGCCAGCAGCCCCGAGGGCCAGGCTGGAAACACCATATATTTT. Its translation: CASSPEGQAGNTIYF. This chain links TRBV5-4 with TRBJ1-3; D ambiguous. The CDR3 has 15 amino acids. V lost 4 bases and J 2 bases, leaving 13 bases between the germline ends. Germline assignment: CDR1 SGHNT and CDR2 YYREEE (reference sequence).

This sequence joins TRBV6-5 and TRBJ2-3; possibly TRBD1 for D (6 bases). Per the germline V gene, CDR1 is MNHEY and CDR2 is SVGAGI. Trimming took off 5 bases at V and 2 bases at J, with 14 bases between the two ends. This CDR3 is 15 amino acids long. For the CDR3, the DNA is TGTGCCAGCAGTAGGGGGACAAAGTACACAGATACGCAGTATTTT. The encoded protein is CASSRGTKYTDTQYF.

The V gene is TRBV5-4, the J gene TRBJ1-2, with D maybe TRBD1 (6 bases). Between the trimmed V and J ends, which lost 4 bases and 2 bases, there was a span of 12 bases. The CDR3 extends over 14 amino acids. Germline V lookup: CDR1 SGHNT, CDR2 YYREEE (reference sequence). The CDR3 DNA reads TGTGCCAGCAGCAGTAGGACAGCCAACTATGGCTACACCTTC. It translates to CASSSRTANYGYTF.

The rearrangement uses TRBV7-3 and TRBJ1-2, with TRBD1 identical over 8 bases. V was clipped by 5 bases and J by 6 bases; unmatched bases: 5. Germline CDR1 SGHTA, CDR2 FQGTGA. The CDR3 length is 13 residues. CDR3 nucleotides: TGTGCCAGCAGCGAGACAGGGGTTGATGGCTACACCTTC. Encoded protein: CASSETGVDGYTF.

The chain carries TRBV11-2 and TRBJ2-7, with 14 bases lining up with TRBD2. Germline CDR1 is SGHAT and CDR2 is FQNNGV. The CDR3 contains 17 residues. V shed 0 bases, J shed 3 bases, and the junction held 4 bases outside the gene matches. The CDR3 is CASSLDRTSGGSYEQYF. The CDR3 nucleotides read TGTGCCAGCAGCTTAGATAGGACTAGCGGGGGGAGCTACGAGCAGTACTTC.

The chain recombines TRBV7-8 with TRBJ2-1, with 14 positions matching TRBD2. The V gene end was trimmed by 5 bases and the J gene end by 7 bases; junction bases not matched to a gene: 16. The germline V gene has CDR1 SGHVS and CDR2 FQNEAQ. The CDR3 is made up of 19 amino acids. CDR3 residues: CASSPREGLAGGVVNEQFF. CDR3 in DNA: TGTGCCAGCAGCCCCCGGGAAGGACTAGCGGGGGGTGTGGTGAATGAGCAGTTCTTC.

The rearrangement uses TRBV4-2 and TRBJ1-4; D gene uncertain. The CDR3 is made up of 15 amino acids. Trimming took off 3 bases at V and 0 bases at J, with 8 bases between the two ends. Germline lookup yields CDR1 LGHNA and CDR2 YNFKEQ. CDR3 protein: CASSQAQATNEKLFF. The CDR3 DNA reads as TGTGCCAGCAGCCAGGCCCAGGCAACTAATGAAAAACTGTTTTTT.

This clone was counted between two and nine times. This chain joins TRBV4-2 and TRBJ2-1, with 12 bases fitting TRBD2. The CDR3 has 17 residues. Trimming at V came to 2 bases and at J to 6 bases, leaving 8 bases not matched to a gene. CDR1 is LGHNA, CDR2 YNFKEQ, per germline. CDR3 DNA: TGTGCCAGCAGCCAACGTCCACTAGCGGGGGGTTTCAATGAGCAGTTCTTC. It is translated as CASSQRPLAGGFNEQFF.

CDR3 amino acids: CSVDFVQETQYF. As DNA, the CDR3 is TGCAGCGTTGATTTCGTACAAGAGACCCAGTACTTC. The rearrangement uses TRBV29-1 and TRBJ2-5, with unresolved D. CDR3 length equals 12 residues. Germline V gene lookup returns CDR1 SQVTM and CDR2 ANQGSEA. Trimming pared 3 bases from V and 2 bases from J, leaving 7 bases between.

This clone was seen once. The gene calls are TRBV7-9 and TRBJ2-1; D perhaps matches TRBD2 (6 bases). With 5 bases removed from V and 4 bases from J, the gap between germline ends came to 18 bases. CDR3 length: 16 residues. Germline V gives CDR1 SEHNR, CDR2 FQNEAQ (reference sequence). The CDR3 is CASSRGSPLLYNEQFF. CDR3 bases: TGTGCCAGCAGCCGGGGGAGCCCGTTACTTTACAATGAGCAGTTCTTC.

The chain joins TRBV5-8 to TRBJ1-5, with 8 bases identical to TRBD1. Germline V gene data show CDR1 as SGHTS and CDR2 as YDEGEE. There are 15 residues in the CDR3. The V and J ends lost 4 bases and 0 bases, in that order; junction bases with no gene match: 3. The CDR3 DNA is TGTGCCAGCAGCCACGACAGGGGTAGCAATCAGCCCCAGCATTTT. This codes for CASSHDRGSNQPQHF.

The genes are TRBV5-1 and TRBJ2-1, with 7 bases identical to TRBD2. The CDR3 is made up of 14 amino acids. In germline, CDR1 is SGHRS, CDR2 YFSETQ. Unmatched junction bases numbered 6, after V lost 4 bases and J lost 5 bases. This CDR3 reads CASSPVGGDNEQFF. The CDR3 DNA reads TGCGCCAGCAGCCCTGTGGGGGGGGACAATGAGCAGTTCTTC.

The chain joins TRBV7-8 to TRBJ2-7, with D possibly matching TRBD1 (6 bases). Germline V gives CDR1 SGHVS, CDR2 FQNEAQ. This CDR3 region has 17 residues. V shed 5 bases and J shed 3 bases, with 23 bases lying between them. The CDR3 loop reads CASSLTTRPGQRYEQYF. For the CDR3, the DNA is TGTGCCAGCAGCCTAACAACTCGACCGGGACAACGCTACGAGCAGTACTTC. Using reference TRBV7-8 and TRBJ2-7 for the parts outside the CDR3, the full variable domain is GAGVSQSPRYKVAKRGQDVALRCDPISGHVSLFWYQQALGQGPEFLTYFQNEAQLDKSGLPSDRFFAERPEGSVSTLKIQRTQQEDSAVYLCASSLTTRPGQRYEQYFGPGTRLTVT.